The TCR beta chain under discussion was sequenced for a study of siplizumab effects on memory and regulatory T cells. In the study overall: Mixed lymphocyte reactions were paired, with siplizumab at around 1 ug/mL or without drug.

Measured with immunoSEQ multiplex PCR; TCRdb has only the in-frame clones, and not every one. This table has more than 10,000 clones, less than 40% appearing once. The CDR3 has 17 amino acids. Germline CDR1 and CDR2: SNHLY and FYNNEI. V lost 5 bases and J lost 5, with 19 bases in between. Points on this clone: Its antigen is currently unknown.

Whole-study findings and limits: No more than a minor fraction of alloreactive clones could be traced back to unstimulated subsets.

Cells that made up the mixed lymphocyte reaction were cocultured at 37°C for about 6 days. The TCR was taken from a human donor in good health; the cells came from an allogeneic mixed lymphocyte reaction. Material: CFSE-low (dividing) CD8+ T cells sorted from an allogeneic mixed lymphocyte reaction. The chain employs TRBV2 and TRBJ1-6; D possibly corresponds to TRBD1 (6 bases). The CDR3 DNA is TGTGCCAGCAGTTCAGGGGAAGGTTTGGAGCATAATTCACCCCTCCACTTT. This translates into CASSSGEGLEHNSPLHF.